These 27 T cell receptor beta chains were sequenced from one sample in a study of blood T cell repertoires in COVID-19. Method: immunoSEQ multiplex PCR; TCRdb's copy keeps in-frame clones and lacks some. This table holds more than 110,000 clones, around 85% found once. The sequencing sample was made of peripheral blood. The receptors shown here come from a man in his fifties with acute or convalescent COVID-19.

The chain recombines TRBV7-9 with TRBJ2-7; 9 bases are a match to TRBD1. Per germline, CDR1 SEHNR and CDR2 FQNEAQ (reference sequence). With 5 bases clipped from V and 2 bases from J, the junction kept 10 bases outside the gene matches. The CDR3 runs 16 residues. The CDR3 loop reads CASSAYGTGTPYEQYF. DNA for the CDR3: TGTGCCAGCAGCGCGTACGGGACAGGGACCCCCTACGAGCAGTACTTC.

The V and J genes are TRBV12-3 or TRBV12-4 and TRBJ1-1; no clear D gene. The ends were cut back, 5 bases at V and 7 bases at J, with 11 bases in the middle. The CDR3 has 12 amino acids. This CDR3 reads CASSEGFIEAFF. The CDR3 DNA sequence: TGTGCCAGCAGTGAGGGTTTTATTGAAGCTTTCTTT.

This clone has a count of ten or more. The chain links TRBV6-5 to TRBJ2-7, with D maybe TRBD1 (6 bases). The germline gives CDR1 MNHEY, CDR2 SVGAGI. The CDR3 consists of 13 residues. V dropped 10 bases and J dropped 0 bases, with 13 bases sitting between them. CDR3 amino acids: CATQQGPSYEQYF. In nucleotides, the CDR3 is TGTGCCACCCAACAGGGACCCTCCTACGAGCAGTACTTC.

This clone was seen just once. The chain employs TRBV19 and TRBJ1-5; possibly TRBD1 for D (5 bases). V dropped 5 bases and J dropped 0 bases, with 17 bases sitting between them. CDR3 length: 17 residues. CDR1 LNHDA and CDR2 SQIVND come from the germline V gene (reference sequence). The CDR3, as DNA: TGTGCCAGTAGTTCGCGTACAGGCCTCTATAGCAATCAGCCCCAGCATTTT. Translating it yields CASSSRTGLYSNQPQHF.

This clone was found a few times. The V and J genes are TRBV5-8 and TRBJ2-1, with TRBD2 matching over 9 bases. There are 15 residues in the CDR3. Trimming took 3 bases from V and 3 from J; bases not matched to a gene: 4. Germline V CDR1 and CDR2: SGHTS, YDEGEE. This chain's CDR3 is CASSWGLAHYNEQFF. For the CDR3, the DNA is TGTGCCAGCAGCTGGGGACTAGCCCACTACAATGAGCAGTTCTTC.

The chain employs TRBV12-5 and TRBJ2-7; TRBD2 agrees at 13 bases. V shed 6 bases, J shed 5 bases, and the junction held 7 bases outside the gene matches. Germline lookup yields CDR1 LGHNT and CDR2 FRNRAP. The CDR3 sequence is 15 residues long. The CDR3 here is CASGRTSGRDDEQYF. CDR3 coding DNA: TGTGCTAGTGGAAGGACTAGCGGGAGAGACGACGAGCAGTACTTC.

V usage is TRBV4-1 and J usage is TRBJ2-5; D perhaps matches TRBD1 (5 bases). The germline gives CDR1 MGHRA, CDR2 YSYEKL. Trimming pared 0 bases from V and 1 base from J, leaving 12 bases between. The CDR3 is 16 residues long. The CDR3 DNA follows: TGCGCCAGCAGCCAAGATTTACGACAGAGCCAAGAGACCCAGTACTTC. Protein sequence: CASSQDLRQSQETQYF.

This clone showed up just a few times. This CDR3 is also generated by other DNA sequences in the sample. This chain connects TRBV5-5 to TRBJ1-2; D uncertain. Germline values: CDR1 SGHKS, CDR2 YYEKEE (reference sequence). CDR3 length equals 15 residues. V lost 0 bases and J lost 0, with 9 bases in between. CDR3 loop: CASSLGAGTNYGYTF. CDR3 coding DNA: TGTGCCAGCAGCTTGGGGGCTGGAACTAACTATGGCTACACCTTC.

The V call is TRBV6-5, the J call TRBJ2-7; D perhaps matches TRBD2 (6 bases). This CDR3 has 13 amino acids. CDR1 and CDR2 from the germline V gene are MNHEY and SVGAGI. V lost 6 bases and J 2 bases, leaving 11 bases between the germline ends. This chain's CDR3 is CASSRLGPYEQYF. CDR3 DNA sequence: TGTGCCAGCAGCCGACTAGGGCCCTACGAGCAGTACTTC.

This chain links TRBV11-3 with TRBJ2-7; possibly TRBD1 for D (6 bases). The CDR3 spans 14 residues. The ends were cut back, 0 bases at V and 4 bases at J, with 10 bases in the middle. Per germline, CDR1 SGHNT and CDR2 YENEEA. In DNA, the CDR3 is TGTGCCAGCAGCTTAGACCCCAGGGGTTACGAGCAGTACTTC. It yields the protein CASSLDPRGYEQYF.

The chain links TRBV28 to TRBJ1-1; 8 bases align to TRBD1. The length of the CDR3 is 14 residues. The V segment lost 5 bases and the J segment 1 base; nucleotides outside the gene matches: 3. CDR1 is MDHEN and CDR2 is SYDVKM in the germline V gene. This CDR3 is CASSHGTGNTEAFF. The CDR3 DNA follows: TGTGCCAGCAGTCATGGGACAGGGAACACTGAAGCTTTCTTT.

This chain joins TRBV4-2 and TRBJ2-3; 10 bases are shared with TRBD2. The CDR3 contains 16 residues. Germline V gives CDR1 LGHNA, CDR2 YNFKEQ. Trimming removed 2 bases from V and 4 bases from J; junction bases left unmatched: 6. The DNA for the CDR3 is TGTGCCAGCAGCCAATCCCAAAGCGGGGGGGCAGATACGCAGTATTTT. Translation: CASSQSQSGGADTQYF.

The chain couples TRBV11-3 to TRBJ1-2; D not certain. V dropped 3 bases and J dropped 5 bases, with 7 bases sitting between them. This CDR3 spans 12 amino acids. Germline assignment: CDR1 SGHNT and CDR2 YENEEA. Here the CDR3 DNA reads TGTGCCAGCAGCTTGAGCCTTTATGGCTACACCTTC. Translation gives CASSLSLYGYTF.

The chain uses TRBV4-2 and TRBJ1-2; the match to TRBD1 covers 12 bases. Germline values: CDR1 LGHNA, CDR2 YNFKEQ. The CDR3 has 17 amino acids. The V segment lost 4 bases and the J segment 7 bases; nucleotides outside the gene matches: 13. This chain's CDR3 is CASSPGLTGQGAPGYTF. The DNA of the CDR3 is TGTGCCAGCAGCCCGGGCCTCACGGGACAGGGGGCGCCTGGCTACACCTTC.

The chain carries TRBV6-5 and TRBJ1-1; 8 nucleotides line up with TRBD1. CDR1 is MNHEY, CDR2 SVGAGI, per germline. J gave up 4 bases and V 7 bases, and 8 bases lay outside the gene matches. The CDR3 is 14 amino acids. CDR3 DNA: TGTGCCAGCACAGCGACAGGGGCTGGCACTGAAGCTTTCTTT. Translated, it gives CASTATGAGTEAFF.

This sequence joins TRBV5-1 and TRBJ1-1; D is uncertain. Germline V gene lookup returns CDR1 SGHRS and CDR2 YFSETQ. The CDR3 has 14 residues. Trimming pared 2 bases from V and 11 bases from J, leaving 19 bases between. The DNA for the CDR3 is TGCGCCAGCAGCTTTACCCTTCCTTCGGGAGGCGCTTTCTTT. Translated, it gives CASSFTLPSGGAFF. Variable domain in full (rest from reference TRBV5-1 and TRBJ1-1): KAGVTQTPRYLIKTRGQQVTLSCSPISGHRSVSWYQQTPGQGLQFLFEYFSETQRNKGNFPGRFSGRQFSNSRSEMNVSTLELGDSALYLCASSFTLPSGGAFFGQGTRLTVV.

This clone was recorded once. V gene TRBV5-1 combines with J gene TRBJ1-2; D call uncertain. CDR1 is SGHRS and CDR2 is YFSETQ in the germline V gene. V gave up 4 bases and J gave up 3 bases, with 13 bases separating them. The CDR3 extends over 14 amino acids. The CDR3 DNA sequence: TGCGCCAGCAGCCGGGAGCCCACGGACTATGGCTACACCTTC. It translates to CASSREPTDYGYTF.

This chain joins TRBV19 and TRBJ1-4; 9 bases align to TRBD1. There are 20 residues in the CDR3. J lost 4 bases, V lost 4 bases, and 19 bases had no gene match. Germline V gene sequence: CDR1 LNHDA, CDR2 SQIVND (reference sequence). DNA of the CDR3: TGTGCCAGTAGTACAGGGACAGGGATGGGAGCATTTGTTGGTAATGAAAAACTGTTTTTT. Residues: CASSTGTGMGAFVGNEKLFF.

The genes are TRBV6-6 and TRBJ2-7, with a possible D match to TRBD2 (6 bases). The CDR3 sequence is 15 residues long. Germline V gives CDR1 MNHNY, CDR2 SVGAGI (reference sequence). Trimming left V 7 bases short and J 0 bases short, with 16 bases between. CDR3 protein: CASTTRRGSSYEQYF. The DNA for the CDR3 is TGTGCCAGCACCACACGGAGGGGCAGCTCCTACGAGCAGTACTTC.

The V gene is TRBV19, the J gene TRBJ1-2; 11 positions agree with TRBD1. The trim removed 5 bases at V and 3 bases at J, leaving 5 bases unmatched. Germline lookup yields CDR1 LNHDA and CDR2 SQIVND (reference sequence). The CDR3 has 15 amino acids. CDR3 sequence reads: CASSPWTGGDYGYTF. Here the CDR3 DNA reads TGTGCCAGTAGTCCCTGGACAGGGGGCGACTATGGCTACACCTTC.

The chain employs TRBV6-5 and TRBJ2-3; 7 bases are a match to TRBD2. This CDR3 region has 15 residues. Germline CDR1 reads MNHEY; CDR2 reads SVGAGI. V lost 6 bases, J lost 0 bases, and 6 bases stayed unmatched. CDR3 residues: CASRGGESSTDTQYF. CDR3 coding DNA: TGTGCCAGCAGGGGGGGGGAGTCTAGCACAGATACGCAGTATTTT.

The chain couples TRBV5-1 to TRBJ1-1, with 9 bases lining up with TRBD1. The ends lost 1 base at V and 0 bases at J; junction bases unmatched: 4. Per germline, CDR1 SGHRS and CDR2 YFSETQ. The CDR3 spans 16 residues. The CDR3 spells CASSLPTGGLNTEAFF. The CDR3 DNA reads as TGCGCCAGCAGCTTGCCGACAGGGGGGTTGAACACTGAAGCTTTCTTT.

The chain links TRBV10-2 to TRBJ1-5; TRBD1 agrees at 8 bases. The V segment lost 9 bases and the J segment 5 bases; nucleotides outside the gene matches: 6. In germline, CDR1 is WSHSY, CDR2 SAAADI. The CDR3 covers 13 residues. CDR3 region: CASMMTGDQPQHF. The CDR3 bases are TGCGCCAGTATGATGACAGGGGATCAGCCCCAGCATTTT.

In its sample, this clone was seen a few times. The V gene is TRBV10-3, the J gene TRBJ1-3, with D unresolved. There are 14 residues in the CDR3. In germline, CDR1 is ENHRY, CDR2 SYGVKD. This CDR3 reads CATMNPSSGNTIYF. CDR3 bases: TGTGCTACCATGAACCCGAGCTCTGGAAACACCATATATTTT.

CDR3 sequence reads: CASTLQGTYEQYF. As DNA, the CDR3 is TGTGCCAGCACCCTACAGGGGACCTACGAGCAGTACTTC. The chain recombines TRBV7-9 with TRBJ2-7, with 7 nucleotides matching TRBD1. CDR3 size: 13 residues. The V segment lost 7 bases and the J segment 2 bases; nucleotides outside the gene matches: 5. Germline V lookup: CDR1 SEHNR, CDR2 FQNEAQ (reference sequence).

The chain links TRBV9 to TRBJ2-3; 8 positions match TRBD2. V shed 3 bases and J 5 bases; nucleotides not matched to a gene: 11. CDR3 length equals 16 residues. Germline CDR1 is SGDLS and CDR2 is YYNGEE. Here the CDR3 reads CASSGILAEGGDTQYF. In DNA form, the CDR3 reads TGTGCCAGCAGCGGAATACTAGCGGAAGGAGGAGATACGCAGTATTTT. Full variable domain (remainder filled in from reference TRBV9 and TRBJ2-3): DSGVTQTPKHLITATGQRVTLRCSPRSGDLSVYWYQQSLDQGLQFLIQYYNGEERAKGNILERFSAQQFPDLHSELNLSSLELGDSALYFCASSGILAEGGDTQYFGPGTRLTVL.

This clone has only one observation. The V gene is TRBV4-2, the J gene TRBJ1-6; D uncertain. V lost 1 base to trimming and J lost 9 bases, with 13 bases between them. CDR3 length: 15 residues. Per germline, CDR1 LGHNA and CDR2 YNFKEQ. CDR3 amino acids: CASSQVERAGSPLHF. CDR3 nucleotide sequence: TGTGCCAGCAGCCAAGTCGAGAGGGCAGGTTCACCCCTCCACTTT.